Detailed here is one TCR beta chain. No antigen is known for it. Each TCR beta cDNA library carried unique molecular identifiers. Approximately 0.5 million cDNA molecules were recovered from an input of roughly 0.95 to 11 million T cells. TCRdb reprocessed the PCR reads via MiXCR and lists one record per CDR3 protein. The sample lists 700,000 to 800,000 distinct CDR3 sequences; just under 30% were seen once. This entry belongs to a study of post-analysis software for immune sequencing data. Overall study context: The cohort encompassed relapsing-remitting, secondary progressive and progressive-relapsing multiple sclerosis disease courses.

V trimming: 6 bases; J trimming: 6 bases; junction bases outside the gene matches: 9. Germline CDR1 DFQATT, CDR2 SNEGSKA (reference sequence). The CDR3 has 16 residues. General study findings and limits: Significantly decreased normalized Chao1 diversity was recorded for multiple sclerosis patients relative to controls. There were five or six TRBV segments more frequent in patients than controls, and TRBV5-6, TRBV5-1 and TRBV20-1 were among them.

The source is a girl aged 5 to 17 with multiple sclerosis. This chain joins TRBV20-1 and TRBJ2-3, with 16 bases that match TRBD2. Sequencing input: blood. CDR3 amino acids: CSADPRGLAGGDTQYF. In nucleotides, the CDR3 is TGCAGTGCAGACCCCCGGGGACTAGCGGGAGGGGATACGCAGTATTTT.